The 7 T cell receptor beta chains reported below all come from one sample, sequenced in a study of vaccination effects on CD4 cells after COVID-19. Under the ViraFEST assay, PBMC were stimulated with viral peptide pools so that antigen-specific CD4+ T cells expanded. Sequencing was performed afterwards. Following 10 days of culture, CD4+ T cells were isolated. As their vaccination, participants received two doses of either BNT162b2 or mRNA-1273. Method: immunoSEQ multiplex PCR; TCRdb's copy keeps in-frame clones and lacks some. The table shows under 40,000 clones, with approximately 82% occurring only once. For these TCRs, the target antigens are not known. Sample: CD4+ T cells from PBMCs cultured with HCoV-NL63 spike peptides, taken after COVID-19 vaccination. Receptors originate from a human donor who received a COVID-19 vaccine. Some clones in this sample may be carry-over from other donors' samples.

The chain links TRBV28 to TRBJ1-2; unclear D gene. CDR1 is MDHEN, CDR2 SYDVKM, per germline. This CDR3 region has 12 residues. The V end lost 5 bases, the J end lost 9 bases, and 13 bases lay between the germline ends. CDR3 residues: CASSPLARSYTF. The CDR3 region has the DNA TGTGCCAGCAGTCCTCTTGCAAGGAGCTACACCTTC.

The rearrangement uses TRBV5-8 and TRBJ1-1; D unclear. Germline assignment: CDR1 SGHTS and CDR2 YDEGEE. The CDR3 sequence is 14 residues long. V was clipped by 2 bases and J by 3 bases, with 11 bases between them. DNA of the CDR3: TGTGCCAGCAGCTTCCGGCCGAGGGACACTGAAGCTTTCTTT. Residues: CASSFRPRDTEAFF.

This clone was observed once. The chain combines TRBV27 with TRBJ1-4; 8 bases are a match to TRBD1. The V and J ends lost 3 bases and 7 bases, in that order; junction bases with no gene match: 7. CDR3 length: 15 amino acids. Germline loops: CDR1 MNHEY, CDR2 SMNVEV (reference sequence). The CDR3 nucleotides are TGTGCCAGCAGTTTCACAGGGGGGGGTTTTGAAAAACTGTTTTTT. Its protein product is CASSFTGGGFEKLFF.

The chain links TRBV28 to TRBJ2-3, with D tentatively TRBD1 or TRBD2 (5 bases each). V was shortened by 5 bases and J by 2 bases, with 29 bases between the two germline ends. This CDR3 region has 20 residues. Germline V gives CDR1 MDHEN, CDR2 SYDVKM. The CDR3 DNA is TGTGCCAGCAGTCAGATGCGGGTGGGGGACGGACGCGTAATCACAGATACGCAGTATTTT. Protein sequence: CASSQMRVGDGRVITDTQYF.

The rearrangement links TRBV6-2 or TRBV6-3 to TRBJ2-3; a possible D gene is TRBD2 (5 bases). The V gene lost 4 bases and the J gene lost 1 base, with 18 bases spanning the gap. CDR1 MNHEY and CDR2 SVGEGT come from the germline V gene. This CDR3 comprises 17 residues. The CDR3 DNA is TGTGCCAGCAGTTCCTCCCGGGGAAGCCGTGGCACAGATACGCAGTATTTT. It yields the protein CASSSSRGSRGTDTQYF.

The CDR3: CASSQRLRQDGEQYV. The CDR3 DNA reads TGTGCCAGCAGCCAAAGACTACGACAGGACGGGGAGCAGTACGTC. V and J are TRBV7-8 and TRBJ2-7, with a tentative D call TRBD1 (6 bases). V dropped 5 bases and J dropped 7 bases, with 21 bases sitting between them. Germline V gives CDR1 SGHVS, CDR2 FQNEAQ. The CDR3 covers 15 residues.

The CDR3 protein is CASNKGVGYTEAFF. The DNA for the CDR3 is TGTGCCAGTAACAAGGGCGTAGGGTACACTGAAGCTTTCTTT. The chain joins TRBV19 to TRBJ1-1; D remains unclear. This CDR3 has 14 amino acids. Germline V gene data show CDR1 as LNHDA and CDR2 as SQIVND (reference sequence). V lost 7 bases, J lost 3 bases, and 15 bases lay in between.